The text below deals with one T cell receptor (beta chain). Its antigen remains unknown. Produced via immunoSEQ multiplex PCR; TCRdb's table is partial and in-frame only. The table records tens of thousands of clones, approximately 88% of them present only once. These data belong to a study of OX40 agonist ivuxolimab in advanced cancers. Study findings and constraints: Averaging showed that CD8+ T cells had more expanded clones than CD4+ did.

V was cut by 4 bases and J by 0 bases, with 8 bases left in between. Germline assignment: CDR1 SGHKS and CDR2 YYEKEE (reference sequence). The CDR3 loop spans 14 amino acids. The input for sequencing was CD4+ or CD8+ T cells sorted from blood, taken in a trial of the OX40 agonist ivuxolimab. V is TRBV5-5 and J is TRBJ1-3; D is unresolved. This sequence was found in an adult with an advanced solid tumor such as melanoma, head and neck, liver or kidney cancer. CDR3 nucleotides: TGTGCCAGCAGCCATTCTGACTCTGGAAACACCATATATTTT. Its translation: CASSHSDSGNTIYF.